This TCR beta chain was retrieved from a study of T-cell memory formation after mild COVID-19 (dated by TCRdb to the early 2020s). For the wider study: Most TCR sequence clusters were specific to one of the two donors. T-cell clones expanding and contracting after mild COVID-19 in two donors were tracked by longitudinal TCRalpha and TCRbeta repertoire sequencing. Two young, previously healthy adult volunteers, one female and one male, were included in the cohort. Results the study describes overall, beyond this receptor: Some responding clones were detected in pre-infection memory, suggesting pre-existing cross-reactive memory T cells joined the SARS-CoV-2 response. Clones that contracted from day 15 to 85 showed balanced CD4/CD8 phenotypes, whereas a second wave of clones that expanded from day 15 to 37 leaned towards CD4+. SARS-CoV-2 specificity was not confirmed for the second-wave clones peaking on day 37. Contracting CD4+ clones were located mainly in the CM and EM memory subsets, whereas CD8+ clones were found to be enriched in EMRA. Only two mild cases were covered by the study, and larger cohorts that include severe cases with pre-infection samples were considered necessary.

A word on this clonotype: Its antigen is currently not known. No much larger clonotype is one base removed from it; base qualities were not supplied.

TCRdb records Illumina NovaSeq 6000 as the sequencer. Using 5'RACE with constant-segment primers, TCRalpha and TCRbeta cDNA libraries were constructed, with sample barcodes and unique molecular identifiers added in the process. RNA was extracted from every sample with Trizol reagent. Libraries were amplified in two PCR steps, with a second sample barcode and Illumina TruSeq adapters added in the second step. Sequencing of libraries was performed on an Illumina NovaSeq with 2 x 150 bp paired-end reads. As for the authors' bioinformatics: Demultiplexing of reads and collapsing into UMI-guided consensus sequences were performed with migec v1.2.7. Using mixcr v2.1.11, UMI consensuses were aligned to TRA and TRB V and J templates and then assembled into clonotypes. Expanded or contracted clonotypes were those called significant by both edgeR and NoisET, with noise models trained on biological replicates. edgeR calls used a false discovery rate-adjusted p below 0.01 and a log2 fold-change threshold of 1. As an exploratory analysis of dynamics, max-normalized trajectories of the 1000 most abundant clonotypes were examined with PCA combined with hierarchical clustering. Separately sequenced CD4+ and CD8+ repertoires were used to assign a CD4 or CD8 phenotype to each responding clone. TCRdb reworked the public reads: Q25 trimming with fastp, MiXCR clone assembly, productive beta chains retained. All rows with the same CDR3 protein become a single entry with the most common DNA and genes. Clone size and V and J calls follow TCRdb, not the original study. A total of 350,000 to 400,000 distinct CDR3 sequences appear in this sample, about 21% of them only once. Of the sample, around 13% falls within the top ten clones.

The germline ends are 14 bases apart after V is trimmed by 1 base and J by 2 bases. From the germline V gene (reference sequence), CDR1 is SGHKS and CDR2 is YYEKEE. From cysteine to phenylalanine, the CDR3 is 16 amino acids long. Of the read, only the CDR3 DNA is kept; its 48 bases are in frame from base 1. Ficoll-Paque density gradient centrifugation was used to isolate PBMCs. The rearrangement joined TRBV5-5 to TRBJ2-3, with the D gene possibly TRBD1 or TRBD2, each one fitting 5 bases. Sequences were obtained from PBMCs or a T cell subset sorted from them (not recorded which). This sequence was found in an adult woman who had mild COVID-19 (a few samples of this study predate the infection). The sample titles of this study are shuffled in the database, so cell type and time point are left out; the donor was told from shared clones. The CDR3 region has the sequence CASSLKGNSDTDTQYF. DNA sequence: TGTGCCAGCAGCTTGAAGGGGAATAGCGACACAGATACGCAGTATTTT.